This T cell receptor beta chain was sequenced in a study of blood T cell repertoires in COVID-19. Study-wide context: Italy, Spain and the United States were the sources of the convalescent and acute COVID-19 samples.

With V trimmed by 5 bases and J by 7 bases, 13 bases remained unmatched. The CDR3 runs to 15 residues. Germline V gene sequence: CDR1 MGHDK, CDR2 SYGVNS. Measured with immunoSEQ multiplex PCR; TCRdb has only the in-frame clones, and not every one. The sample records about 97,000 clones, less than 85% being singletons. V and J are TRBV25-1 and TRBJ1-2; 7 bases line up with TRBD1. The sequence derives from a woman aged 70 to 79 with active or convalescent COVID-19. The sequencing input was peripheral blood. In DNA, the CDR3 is TGTGCCAGCAGTTACCGGACAGGAAAGAGGAGTGGCTACACCTTC. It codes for CASSYRTGKRSGYTF.